The clone carrying this TCR beta chain was counted a single time. Its specificity is unknown. The data originate from a study of shared clonotypes between healthy human individuals. Across the study: Donors had three CD4 naive, three CD4 memory, two CD8 naive and one CD8 memory plate apiece.

The CDR3 runs 18 residues. Trimming cost V 3 bases and J 0 bases, with 18 bases left between them. Germline CDR1 reads MNHNS; CDR2 reads SASEGT. Study-wide findings and caveats: Naive CD4 clonotypes were shared across several donors at 4.5% to 6.5%. It was expected that sequencing depth would affect clonotype sharing among donors.

Using immunoSEQ multiplex PCR, the repertoire was profiled, and TCRdb retains in-frame clones only, with some absent. Of millions of clones in the sample, about 95% are singletons; the top ten hold around 1.1%. Terminally differentiated effector memory CD45RA+ cells were left out of the naive CD8 fraction, which was CD45RO-negative and positively selected for CCR7. This receptor was identified in a man between 18 and 35 years old in good health. This chain connects TRBV6-1 to TRBJ1-5; maybe TRBD1 (5 bases). Sequencing was performed on naive CD8+ T cells sorted from blood. The CDR3 DNA follows: TGTGCCAGCAGTGAGTTAATAGACAGCCAATATAGCAATCAGCCCCAGCATTTT. This encodes CASSELIDSQYSNQPQHF.